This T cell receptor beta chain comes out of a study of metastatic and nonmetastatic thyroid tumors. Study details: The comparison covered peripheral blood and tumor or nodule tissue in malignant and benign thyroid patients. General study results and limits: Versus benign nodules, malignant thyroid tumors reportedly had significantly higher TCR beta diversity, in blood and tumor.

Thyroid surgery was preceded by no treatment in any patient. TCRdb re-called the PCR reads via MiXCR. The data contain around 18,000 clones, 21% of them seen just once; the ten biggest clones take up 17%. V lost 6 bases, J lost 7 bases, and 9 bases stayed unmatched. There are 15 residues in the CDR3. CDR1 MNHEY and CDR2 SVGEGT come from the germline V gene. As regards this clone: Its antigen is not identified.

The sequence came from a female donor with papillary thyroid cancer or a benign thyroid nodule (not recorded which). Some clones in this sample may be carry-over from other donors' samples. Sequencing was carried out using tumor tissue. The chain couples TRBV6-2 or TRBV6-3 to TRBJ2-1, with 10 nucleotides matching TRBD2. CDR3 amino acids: CASSRLAGVLNEQFF. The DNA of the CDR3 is TGTGCCAGCAGCAGGCTAGCGGGAGTTCTGAATGAGCAGTTCTTC.